The text below deals with one T cell receptor beta chain. Its antigen is as yet unknown. TCRdb itself ran the 5' RACE reads through MiXCR, one entry per CDR3 protein. The table lists 100,000 or so distinct CDR3 sequences, 4.4% of them singletons. Trimming stripped 6 bases from V and 4 bases from J, with 9 bases between. Germline CDR1 reads MDHEN; CDR2 reads SYDVKM. CDR3 length: 13 amino acids. The time point was: sample taken at primary tumor resection. The data belong to a study of spatial heterogeneity in lung cancer. Study-level findings and limits: Tumoral mutation counts were tracked by counts of expanded intratumoral alpha and beta TCRs.

Specimen: lung tumor tissue, collected at surgery. This TCR was recovered from a male donor with early-stage non-small cell lung cancer. The V gene is TRBV28, the J gene TRBJ2-2; D is ambiguous. CDR3 nucleotide sequence: TGTGCCAGCAGCCACAGCTCCACCGGGGAGCTGTTTTTT. Protein sequence: CASSHSSTGELFF.